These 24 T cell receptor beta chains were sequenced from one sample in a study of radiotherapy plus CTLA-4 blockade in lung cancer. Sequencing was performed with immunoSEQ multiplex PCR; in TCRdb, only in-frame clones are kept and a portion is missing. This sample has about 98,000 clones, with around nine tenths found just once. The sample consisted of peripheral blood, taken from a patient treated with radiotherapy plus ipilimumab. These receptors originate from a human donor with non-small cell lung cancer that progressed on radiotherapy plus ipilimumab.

The CDR3 sequence: CASSSSPVRGELFF. The CDR3 DNA is TGTGCCAGCAGCTCTAGTCCCGTTCGCGGGGAGCTGTTTTTT. V gene TRBV7-8 combines with J gene TRBJ2-2, with D unclear. Per germline, CDR1 SGHVS and CDR2 FQNEAQ. The CDR3 is 14 amino acids. Trimming shortened V by 4 bases and J by 7 bases, and 13 bases separated the two germline ends. The full variable domain, with the rest looked up from reference TRBV7-8 and TRBJ2-2, is GAGVSQSPRYKVAKRGQDVALRCDPISGHVSLFWYQQALGQGPEFLTYFQNEAQLDKSGLPSDRFFAERPEGSVSTLKIQRTQQEDSAVYLCASSSSPVRGELFFGEGSRLTVL.

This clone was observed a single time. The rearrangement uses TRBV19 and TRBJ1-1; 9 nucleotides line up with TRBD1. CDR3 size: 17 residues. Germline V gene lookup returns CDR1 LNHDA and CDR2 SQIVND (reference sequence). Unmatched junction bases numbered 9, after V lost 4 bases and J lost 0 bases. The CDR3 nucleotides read TGTGCCAGTAGTAATCACAGGGGGCGGATTATGAACACTGAAGCTTTCTTT. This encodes CASSNHRGRIMNTEAFF.

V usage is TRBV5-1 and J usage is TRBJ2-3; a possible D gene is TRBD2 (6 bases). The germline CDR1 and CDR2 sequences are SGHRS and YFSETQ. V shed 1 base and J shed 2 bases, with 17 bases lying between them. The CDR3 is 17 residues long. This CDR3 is CASSLSSGGSPTDTQYF. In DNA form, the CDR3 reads TGCGCCAGCAGCTTGAGTAGCGGAGGGTCCCCCACAGATACGCAGTATTTT.

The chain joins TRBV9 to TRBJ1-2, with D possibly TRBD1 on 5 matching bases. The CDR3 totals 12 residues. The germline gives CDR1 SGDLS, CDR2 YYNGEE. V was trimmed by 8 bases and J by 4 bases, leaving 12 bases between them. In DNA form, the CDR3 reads TGTGCCAGTGCGGGGGGAGTCTATGGCTACACCTTC. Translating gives CASAGGVYGYTF. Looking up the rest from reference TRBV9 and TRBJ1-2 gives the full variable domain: DSGVTQTPKHLITATGQRVTLRCSPRSGDLSVYWYQQSLDQGLQFLIQYYNGEERAKGNILERFSAQQFPDLHSELNLSSLELGDSALYFCASAGGVYGYTFGSGTRLTVV.

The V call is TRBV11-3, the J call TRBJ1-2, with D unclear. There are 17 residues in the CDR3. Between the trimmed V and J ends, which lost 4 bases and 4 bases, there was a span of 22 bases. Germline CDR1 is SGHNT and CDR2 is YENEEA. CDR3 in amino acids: CASSSECNLGKTYGYTF. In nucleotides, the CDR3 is TGTGCCAGCAGCTCTGAATGCAATCTCGGAAAGACCTATGGCTACACCTTC.

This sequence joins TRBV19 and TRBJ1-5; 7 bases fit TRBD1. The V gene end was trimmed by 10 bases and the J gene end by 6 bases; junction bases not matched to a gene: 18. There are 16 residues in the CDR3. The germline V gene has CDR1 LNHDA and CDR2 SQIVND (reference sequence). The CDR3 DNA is TGTGCCACCCTTCACCCGGGCAGGGGGTCTGCTCAGCCCCAGCATTTT. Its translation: CATLHPGRGSAQPQHF.

The CDR3 sequence: CASSLSPPSGGAEQYF. CDR3 DNA sequence: TGTGCCAGCAGTTTAAGTCCCCCTAGCGGGGGGGCCGAACAGTACTTC. The chain recombines TRBV28 with TRBJ2-7, with 12 bases matching TRBD2. The V and J ends lost 2 bases and 10 bases, in that order; junction bases with no gene match: 12. In germline, CDR1 is MDHEN, CDR2 SYDVKM. CDR3 length equals 16 residues.

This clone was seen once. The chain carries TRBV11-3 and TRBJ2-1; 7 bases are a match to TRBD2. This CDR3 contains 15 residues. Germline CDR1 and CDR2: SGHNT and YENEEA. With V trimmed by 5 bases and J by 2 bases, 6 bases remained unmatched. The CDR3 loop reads CASSPQRGPYNEQFF. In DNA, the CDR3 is TGTGCCAGCAGCCCTCAGCGGGGACCCTACAATGAGCAGTTCTTC.

CDR3 in amino acids: CASATGVVGTGELFF. The DNA for the CDR3 is TGTGCCAGCGCAACGGGGGTCGTCGGCACCGGGGAGCTGTTTTTT. The rearrangement uses TRBV7-9 and TRBJ2-2, with a possible D match to TRBD2 (6 bases). CDR1 is SEHNR and CDR2 is FQNEAQ in the germline V gene (reference sequence). The CDR3 is made up of 15 amino acids. Trimming pared 8 bases from V and 4 bases from J, leaving 17 bases between. Using reference TRBV7-9 and TRBJ2-2 for the parts outside the CDR3, the full variable domain is DTGVSQNPRHKITKRGQNVTFRCDPISEHNRLYWYRQTLGQGPEFLTYFQNEAQLEKSRLLSDRFSAERPKGSFSTLEIQRTEQGDSAMYLCASATGVVGTGELFFGEGSRLTVL.

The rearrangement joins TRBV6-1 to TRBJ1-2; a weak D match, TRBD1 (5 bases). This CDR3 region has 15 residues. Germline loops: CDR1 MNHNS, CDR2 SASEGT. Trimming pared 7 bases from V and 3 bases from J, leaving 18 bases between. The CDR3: CASIIRGAVDYGYTF. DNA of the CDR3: TGTGCCAGCATTATAAGGGGCGCGGTGGACTATGGCTACACCTTC.

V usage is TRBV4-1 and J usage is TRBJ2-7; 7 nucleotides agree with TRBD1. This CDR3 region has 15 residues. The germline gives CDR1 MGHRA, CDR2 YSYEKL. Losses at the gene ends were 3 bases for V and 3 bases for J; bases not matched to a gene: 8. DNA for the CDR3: TGCGCCAGCAGCCAGGCGGCACAGGGGAGCTACGAGCAGTACTTC. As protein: CASSQAAQGSYEQYF.

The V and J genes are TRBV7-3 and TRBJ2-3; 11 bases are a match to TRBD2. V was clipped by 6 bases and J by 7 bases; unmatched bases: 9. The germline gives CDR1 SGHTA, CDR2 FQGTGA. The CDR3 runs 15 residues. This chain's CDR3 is CASSNLAGGVHTQYF. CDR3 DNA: TGTGCCAGCAGTAACCTAGCGGGAGGAGTCCATACGCAGTATTTT.

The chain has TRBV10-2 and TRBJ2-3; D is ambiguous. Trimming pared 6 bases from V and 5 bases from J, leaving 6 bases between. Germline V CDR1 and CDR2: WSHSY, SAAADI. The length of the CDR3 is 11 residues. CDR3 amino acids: CASRERDTQYF. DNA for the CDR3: TGCGCCAGCAGGGAGAGAGATACGCAGTATTTT.

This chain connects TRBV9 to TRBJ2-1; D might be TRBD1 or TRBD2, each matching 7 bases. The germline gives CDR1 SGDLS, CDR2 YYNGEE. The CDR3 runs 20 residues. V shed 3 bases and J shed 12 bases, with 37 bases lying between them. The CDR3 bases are TGTGCCAGCAGCGAAGGGGGCGGGGGCAGCGAAACCTCCATAATGAGTAGGCAGTTCTTC. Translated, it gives CASSEGGGGSETSIMSRQFF.

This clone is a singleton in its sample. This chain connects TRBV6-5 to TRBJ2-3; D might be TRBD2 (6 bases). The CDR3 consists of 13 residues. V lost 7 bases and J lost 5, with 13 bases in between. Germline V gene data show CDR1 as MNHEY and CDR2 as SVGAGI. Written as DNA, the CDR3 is TGTGCCAGCAAACGAGCGGGTGGAGATACGCAGTATTTT. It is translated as CASKRAGGDTQYF.

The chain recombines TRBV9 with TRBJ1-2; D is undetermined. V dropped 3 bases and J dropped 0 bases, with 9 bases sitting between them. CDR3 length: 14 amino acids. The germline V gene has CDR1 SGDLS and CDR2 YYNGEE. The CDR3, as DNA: TGTGCCAGCAGCGCGGTGGGAACTAACTATGGCTACACCTTC. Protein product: CASSAVGTNYGYTF. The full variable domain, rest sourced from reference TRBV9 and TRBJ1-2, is DSGVTQTPKHLITATGQRVTLRCSPRSGDLSVYWYQQSLDQGLQFLIQYYNGEERAKGNILERFSAQQFPDLHSELNLSSLELGDSALYFCASSAVGTNYGYTFGSGTRLTVV.

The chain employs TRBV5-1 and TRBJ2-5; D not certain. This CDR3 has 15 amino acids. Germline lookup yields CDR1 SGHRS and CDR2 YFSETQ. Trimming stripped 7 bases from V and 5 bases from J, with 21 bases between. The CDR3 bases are TGCGCCAGCCAAAAAACTAACGGCTTACCGGAGACCCAGTACTTC. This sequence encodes CASQKTNGLPETQYF.

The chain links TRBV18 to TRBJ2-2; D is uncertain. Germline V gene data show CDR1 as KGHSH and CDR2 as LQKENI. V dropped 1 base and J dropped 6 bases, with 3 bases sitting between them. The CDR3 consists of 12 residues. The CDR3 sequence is CASSPLPGELFF. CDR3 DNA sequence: TGTGCCAGCTCACCACTCCCCGGGGAGCTGTTTTTT. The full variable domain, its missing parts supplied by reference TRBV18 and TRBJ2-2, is NAGVMQNPRHLVRRRGQEARLRCSPMKGHSHVYWYRQLPEEGLKFMVYLQKENIIDESGMPKERFSAEFPKEGPSILRIQQVVRGDSAAYFCASSPLPGELFFGEGSRLTVL.

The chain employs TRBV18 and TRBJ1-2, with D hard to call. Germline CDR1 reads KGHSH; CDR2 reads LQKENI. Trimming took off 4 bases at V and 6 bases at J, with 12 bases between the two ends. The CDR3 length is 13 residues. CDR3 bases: TGTGCCAGCTCACTGGGGAATACAAATGGCTACACCTTC. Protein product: CASSLGNTNGYTF.

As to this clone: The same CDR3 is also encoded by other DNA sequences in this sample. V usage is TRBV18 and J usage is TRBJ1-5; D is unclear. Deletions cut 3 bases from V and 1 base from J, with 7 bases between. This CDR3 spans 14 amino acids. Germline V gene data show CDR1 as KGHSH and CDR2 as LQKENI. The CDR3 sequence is CASSPDGSNQPQHF. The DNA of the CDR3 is TGTGCCAGCTCACCGGACGGGAGCAATCAGCCCCAGCATTTT.

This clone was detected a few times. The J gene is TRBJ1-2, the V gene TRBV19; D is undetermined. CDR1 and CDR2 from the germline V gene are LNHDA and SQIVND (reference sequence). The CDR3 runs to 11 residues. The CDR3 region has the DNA TGTGCTTGTTGGGTAGCTTCTGGCTACACCTTC. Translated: CACWVASGYTF.

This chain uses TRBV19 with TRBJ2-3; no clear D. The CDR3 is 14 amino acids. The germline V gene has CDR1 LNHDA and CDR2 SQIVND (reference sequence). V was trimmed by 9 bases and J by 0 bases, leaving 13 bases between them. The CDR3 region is CASKGISSTDTQYF. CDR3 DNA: TGTGCCAGCAAAGGGATCTCTAGCACAGATACGCAGTATTTT.

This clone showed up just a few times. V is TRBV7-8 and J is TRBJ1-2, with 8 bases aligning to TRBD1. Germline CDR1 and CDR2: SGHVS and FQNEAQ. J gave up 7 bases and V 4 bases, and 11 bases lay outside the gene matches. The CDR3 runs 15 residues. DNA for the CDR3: TGTGCCAGCAGCTGGGGACTGACAGGGGAGGCTGGCTACACCTTC. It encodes CASSWGLTGEAGYTF.

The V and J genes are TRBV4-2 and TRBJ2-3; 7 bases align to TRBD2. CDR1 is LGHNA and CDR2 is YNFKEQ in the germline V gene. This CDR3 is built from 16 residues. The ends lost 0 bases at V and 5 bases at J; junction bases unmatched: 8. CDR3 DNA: TGTGCCAGCAGCCAAGAATCTAGCGGCGCGGGAGATACGCAGTATTTT. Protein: CASSQESSGAGDTQYF.